This T cell receptor (beta chain) was recovered during a study of CD8 T cells in Susac syndrome. RNA was extracted with the RNeasy kit, and a quantity of roughly 0.45 to 1 ug was reverse transcribed using random hexamers. In TCRdb, the immunoSEQ multiplex PCR reads were re-called with MiXCR into one record per CDR3 protein. Found here are 120,000 or so distinct CDR3 sequences, around 94% of them singletons; the top ten hold less than 0.25%. This CDR3 is 14 amino acids long. The V and J ends lost 7 bases and 4 bases, in that order; junction bases with no gene match: 7. The clonotype comes from a human donor with Susac syndrome. The chain combines TRBV12-3 or TRBV12-4 with TRBJ2-1; the match to TRBD1 covers 7 bases. Source material: CD8+ T cells from PBMCs. The CDR3 region has the DNA TGTGCCAGCACCGTCGGACAGGCGTACAATGAGCAGTTCTTC. It encodes CASTVGQAYNEQFF.